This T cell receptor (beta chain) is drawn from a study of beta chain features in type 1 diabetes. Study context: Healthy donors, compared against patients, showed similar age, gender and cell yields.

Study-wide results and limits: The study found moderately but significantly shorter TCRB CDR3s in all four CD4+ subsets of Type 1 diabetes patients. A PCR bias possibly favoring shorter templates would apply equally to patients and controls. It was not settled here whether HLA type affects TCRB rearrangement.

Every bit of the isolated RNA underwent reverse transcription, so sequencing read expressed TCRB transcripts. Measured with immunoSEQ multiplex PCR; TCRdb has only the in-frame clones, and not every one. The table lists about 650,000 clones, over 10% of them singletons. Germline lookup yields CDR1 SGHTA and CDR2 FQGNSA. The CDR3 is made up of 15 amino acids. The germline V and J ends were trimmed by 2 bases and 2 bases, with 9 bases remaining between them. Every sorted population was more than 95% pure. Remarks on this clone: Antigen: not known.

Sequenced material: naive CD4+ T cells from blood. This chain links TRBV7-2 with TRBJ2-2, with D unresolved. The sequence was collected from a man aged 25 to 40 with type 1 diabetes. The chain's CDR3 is CASSLQGYNTGELFF. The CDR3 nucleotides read TGTGCCAGCAGCTTACAAGGATACAACACCGGGGAGCTGTTTTTT. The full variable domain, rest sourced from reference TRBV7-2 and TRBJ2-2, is GAGVSQSPSNKVTEKGKDVELRCDPISGHTALYWYRQSLGQGLEFLIYFQGNSAPDKSGLPSDRFSAERTGGSVSTLTIQRTQQEDSAVYLCASSLQGYNTGELFFGEGSRLTVL.